These 18 T cell receptor beta chains were sequenced from one sample in a study of shared clonotypes between healthy human individuals (dated by TCRdb to 2020 to 2022). The library was made by the immunoSEQ multiplex PCR assay. The table was pulled from immuneACCESS by TCRdb, which kept in-frame rearrangements only. Such tables lose some clones; where checked, under half of the loss comes from unresolved V genes, and the rest has no known cause. A total of about 1.1 million clones appear in this sample, 70% to 85% of them only once. About 0.89% of the sample comes from the top ten. Material for sequencing was memory CD4+ T cells from PBMCs. The meaning of the sample's cell subset or site label: CD45RA-negative fraction. These receptors all stem from a man aged 18 to 29 in good health. Some clones in this sample may be carry-over from other donors' samples.

The chain combines TRBV7-2 with TRBJ2-1; tentative D call: TRBD1 (5 bases). This CDR3 contains 15 residues. The V end was cut by 5 bases, the J end by 2 bases, with 13 bases between. Germline CDR1 SGHTA, CDR2 FQGNSA. CDR3 protein: CASSLRAATYNEQFF. The DNA for the CDR3 is TGTGCCAGCAGCCTCAGGGCTGCAACCTACAATGAGCAGTTCTTC. The full variable domain, with the rest looked up from reference TRBV7-2 and TRBJ2-1, is GAGVSQSPSNKVTEKGKDVELRCDPISGHTALYWYRQSLGQGLEFLIYFQGNSAPDKSGLPSDRFSAERTGGSVSTLTIQRTQQEDSAVYLCASSLRAATYNEQFFGPGTRLTVL.

This clone appeared once. The chain employs TRBV25-1 and TRBJ2-4; D gene unclear. Trimming cost V 8 bases and J 7 bases, with 15 bases left between them. The CDR3 runs 13 residues. Germline CDR1 reads MGHDK; CDR2 reads SYGVNS. The CDR3 protein is CASCPGPPNIQYF. The CDR3 DNA reads TGTGCCAGCTGCCCCGGACCCCCGAACATTCAGTACTTC.

V is TRBV5-4 and J is TRBJ2-4, with D perhaps given as TRBD1 or TRBD2 (5 bases each). The germline CDR1 and CDR2 sequences are SGHNT and YYREEE (reference sequence). CDR3 length: 14 amino acids. V was clipped by 0 bases and J by 8 bases, with 12 bases between them. CDR3 nucleotide sequence: TGTGCCAGCAGCTTGGCCGGGACCGGGGACATTCAGTACTTC. Its protein is CASSLAGTGDIQYF.

Notes on this clone: An end of the junction does not agree with germline; a read error may underlie this. The chain links TRBV2 to TRBJ1-5; D uncertain. CDR3 length: 14 residues. The germline V gene has CDR1 SNHLY and CDR2 FYNNEI. The CDR3 protein is CASSELGSDQPQHF. The CDR3 nucleotides read TGTGCCAGCAGTGAATTGGGCAGCGATCAGCCCCAGCATTTC.

The V call is TRBV6-6, the J call TRBJ2-6, with no clear D. The CDR3 is made up of 15 amino acids. The V and J ends lost 4 bases and 0 bases respectively, with 7 bases between them. Germline assignment: CDR1 MNHNY and CDR2 SVGAGI (reference sequence). This CDR3 is CASSSRNSGANVLTF. The CDR3 region has the DNA TGTGCCAGCAGTTCACGGAACTCTGGGGCCAACGTCCTGACTTTC.

The chain has TRBV27 and TRBJ2-7, with 10 bases identical to TRBD2. In germline, CDR1 is MNHEY, CDR2 SMNVEV (reference sequence). With V trimmed by 5 bases and J by 0 bases, 7 bases remained unmatched. This CDR3 spans 16 amino acids. CDR3 protein: CASSPLAGLSSYEQYF. The CDR3, as DNA: TGTGCCAGCAGTCCACTAGCGGGACTGAGCTCCTACGAGCAGTACTTC.

The rearrangement links TRBV7-8 to TRBJ1-4; 9 bases agree with TRBD1. V lost 5 bases and J lost 4; bases outside the gene matches: 17. CDR3 length equals 19 residues. The germline gives CDR1 SGHVS, CDR2 FQNEAQ. CDR3 protein: CASSALGWDRVSSNEKLFF. CDR3 DNA sequence: TGTGCCAGCAGCGCCCTCGGGTGGGACAGGGTTTCTAGTAATGAAAAACTGTTTTTT.

This clone showed up just a few times. The chain uses TRBV27 and TRBJ2-3, with D unresolved. The germline V gene encodes CDR1 MNHEY and CDR2 SMNVEV (reference sequence). V lost 5 bases and J 2 bases, leaving 11 bases between the germline ends. This CDR3 is 14 amino acids long. The CDR3 sequence: CASSTVSHTDTQYF. The DNA for the CDR3 is TGTGCCAGCAGTACAGTCTCCCACACAGATACGCAGTATTTT.

The chain recombines TRBV5-1 with TRBJ2-7; either TRBD1 or TRBD2 may supply D (6 bases each). There are 13 residues in the CDR3. Germline CDR1 reads SGHRS; CDR2 reads YFSETQ. V dropped 4 bases and J dropped 7 bases, with 15 bases sitting between them. The CDR3 sequence: CASSPGAGREQYF. The CDR3 DNA is TGCGCCAGCAGCCCGGGGGCAGGGCGGGAGCAGTACTTC.

Points on this clone: This sample includes further DNA sequences coding for the same CDR3. This sequence joins TRBV5-4 and TRBJ2-2; 10 positions agree with TRBD1. The J segment lost 4 bases and the V segment lost 4 bases, leaving 4 bases of the junction unmatched. The CDR3 extends over 15 amino acids. From germline, CDR1 is SGHNT and CDR2 YYREEE (reference sequence). CDR3 amino acids: CASSLGQGGTGELFF. CDR3 nucleotides: TGTGCCAGCAGCCTAGGACAGGGGGGCACCGGGGAGCTGTTTTTT.

The chain joins TRBV7-2 to TRBJ2-7; maybe TRBD1 (7 bases). The CDR3 covers 14 residues. Looked up from germline, CDR1 is SGHTA and CDR2 is FQGNSA. V was trimmed by 3 bases and J by 1 base, leaving 10 bases between them. CDR3 sequence (DNA): TGTGCCAGCAGCTTGACAGGGAGGTCCTACGAGCAGTACTTC. It translates to CASSLTGRSYEQYF.

This chain connects TRBV7-8 to TRBJ2-7; 8 nucleotides align to TRBD2. The CDR3 is made up of 14 amino acids. V dropped 1 base and J dropped 7; count of bases not matched to a gene: 6. CDR1 SGHVS and CDR2 FQNEAQ come from the germline V gene. The CDR3 reads CASSLVVAGREQYF. In DNA form, the CDR3 reads TGTGCCAGCAGCTTAGTAGTAGCGGGAAGGGAGCAGTACTTC.

The chain combines TRBV19 with TRBJ2-1, with D hard to call. V was cut by 7 bases and J by 0 bases, with 10 bases left in between. The CDR3 extends over 14 amino acids. Germline lookup yields CDR1 LNHDA and CDR2 SQIVND (reference sequence). The CDR3, as DNA: TGTGCCAGTAAGGCTTACACCTCCTACAATGAGCAGTTCTTC. This sequence encodes CASKAYTSYNEQFF.

This rearrangement joins TRBV19 to TRBJ1-1; D perhaps matches TRBD1 (5 bases). V shed 6 bases and J shed 1 base, with 12 bases lying between them. The CDR3 is 14 amino acids. Germline loops: CDR1 LNHDA, CDR2 SQIVND (reference sequence). CDR3 DNA sequence: TGTGCCAGTAGCGTGAGGGGCGGGAACACTGAAGCTTTCTTT. This translates into CASSVRGGNTEAFF. The full variable domain, its missing parts supplied by reference TRBV19 and TRBJ1-1, is DGGITQSPKYLFRKEGQNVTLSCEQNLNHDAMYWYRQDPGQGLRLIYYSQIVNDFQKGDIAEGYSVSREKKESFPLTVTSAQKNPTAFYLCASSVRGGNTEAFFGQGTRLTVV.

This chain links TRBV28 with TRBJ1-5, with TRBD1 matching 8 bases. From germline, CDR1 is MDHEN and CDR2 SYDVKM. This CDR3 is 13 amino acids long. The junction had 7 bases not matched to a gene; V was cut back by 8 bases and J by 7 bases. The CDR3 region has the DNA TGTGCCAGCCCCCGAAGGACAGGGCAGCCCCAGCATTTT. Translation gives CASPRRTGQPQHF. Complete variable domain (other parts from reference TRBV28 and TRBJ1-5): DVKVTQSSRYLVKRTGEKVFLECVQDMDHENMFWYRQDPGLGLRLIYFSYDVKMKEKGDIPEGYSVSREKKERFSLILESASTNQTSMYLCASPRRTGQPQHFGDGTRLSIL.

This chain connects TRBV6-1 to TRBJ2-1; 8 nucleotides line up with TRBD1. The CDR3 contains 15 residues. Germline assignment: CDR1 MNHNS and CDR2 SASEGT. Trimming removed 5 bases from V and 2 bases from J; junction bases left unmatched: 5. CDR3 bases: TGTGCCAGCAGTAAGGACAGGGCGGCCTACAATGAGCAGTTCTTC. Translating gives CASSKDRAAYNEQFF.

There are a few counts of this clone. The V call is TRBV13, the J call TRBJ1-2; D unresolved. V gave up 5 bases and J gave up 3 bases, with 22 bases separating them. The CDR3 extends over 17 amino acids. Germline CDR1 PRHDT, CDR2 FYEKMQ (reference sequence). The CDR3 loop reads CASSRRDRTGDYYGYTF. DNA of the CDR3: TGTGCCAGCAGCCGACGCGATCGGACGGGAGATTACTATGGCTACACCTTC.

Comments on this clone: The germline gene is not matched at one end of the junction; a read error may be the cause. The chain recombines TRBV28 with TRBJ2-7, with 7 nucleotides matching TRBD1. CDR3 length: 11 residues. The germline CDR1 and CDR2 sequences are MDHEN and SYDVKM. The CDR3 bases are TGTGCCAGCAGTTTCGCGGACAGGCCACATTTC. As protein: CASSFADRPHF.